Sequencing of this T cell receptor beta chain was carried out in a study of T-cell reconstitution after alpha-beta-depleted transplantation in children. This clonotype has only a few counts. Trimming pared 4 bases from V and 1 base from J, leaving 15 bases between. Germline lookup yields CDR1 MNHNS and CDR2 SASEGT. The CDR3 sequence is 16 residues long. As it was prepared, the TCRbeta library received unique molecular identifiers. TCRdb passed the PCR reads through MiXCR, listing each CDR3 protein once. The table includes 550,000 to 600,000 distinct CDR3 sequences, 20% to 25% detected once. This chain joins TRBV6-1 and TRBJ2-3, with D possibly TRBD2 on 6 matching bases. The receptor was derived from a boy younger than two who had a stem cell transplant for acute myeloid leukemia, so the T cells may come from the graft donor. Source: PBMCs, mostly from graft donor cells, taken 360 days after TCRalphabeta/CD19-depleted stem cell transplant. The CDR3 loop is CASSVPYGEGTDTQYF. CDR3 coding DNA: TGTGCCAGCAGTGTCCCCTACGGGGAGGGCACAGATACGCAGTATTTT.